This T cell receptor (beta chain) was found in a study of blood T cell repertoires in COVID-19. The assay was immunoSEQ multiplex PCR, and TCRdb's table has in-frame clones only and misses some. The table shows fewer than 300,000 clones, with roughly 85% occurring only once. The V and J ends lost 5 bases and 7 bases, in that order; junction bases with no gene match: 14. Germline-derived CDR1 and CDR2 are SGHVS and FNYEAQ. This CDR3 comprises 15 residues. The sample was peripheral blood. The TCR comes from a woman between 45 and 60 years old who had recovered from COVID-19. V is TRBV7-6 and J is TRBJ2-7; TRBD2 aligns across 7 bases. Here the CDR3 DNA reads TGTGCCAGCAGCATATCAGCGGGGTTGATCGGTGAGCAGTACTTC. Translation: CASSISAGLIGEQYF.